A selection of T cell receptor beta chains follows, all from one sample in a study of blood T cell repertoires in COVID-19. Clones were read by immunoSEQ multiplex PCR, and TCRdb kept only the in-frame ones, dropping some. The sample has a few hundred thousand clones, approximately 86% seen once; the top ten hold approximately 2.9%. The sample comprised peripheral blood. These receptor sequences come from a man aged 55 to 70 with acute or convalescent COVID-19. Each CDR3 is given with its conserved first and last residue. D genes are given only for firm matches. Size values are once, few and many counts, or a class for expanded clones, and some rows have none.

j_call clone_size v_call d_call cdr3_nt cdr3_aa
TRBJ2-1 . TRBV28 TRBD1 TGTGCCAGCAGTTTGGACAGGCTGAGCTCCTACAATGAGCAGTTCTTC CASSLDRLSSYNEQFF
TRBJ1-5 . TRBV28 TRBD1 TGTGCCAGCAGTTGGCGGGACAGGGGAAATCAGCCCCAGCATTTT CASSWRDRGNQPQHF
TRBJ1-1 . TRBV20-1 . TGCAGTGCTAGCAGAGGAATCGAAGCTTTCTTT CSASRGIEAFF
TRBJ2-2 . TRBV15 TRBD1 TGTGCCACCAGCTGGGCCAGTGTACAGGGGGTTGCCGGGGAGCTGTTTTTT CATSWASVQGVAGELFF
TRBJ2-3 . TRBV7-8 TRBD2 TGTGCCAGCAGCCCCAGACTAGCGGGGGTGGATACGCAGTATTTT CASSPRLAGVDTQYF
TRBJ2-4 . TRBV19 . TGTGCCAGTAGTATGCAGGGGCTAGCCAAAAACATTCAGTACTTC CASSMQGLAKNIQYF
TRBJ2-7 . TRBV27 TRBD1 TGTGCCAGCAGTTCCCCCTTGACAGGGGCCTACGAGCAGTACTTC CASSSPLTGAYEQYF
TRBJ2-5 once TRBV7-7 TRBD2 TGTGCCAGCAGCTTAGCGGCAGCGGGGGGGCAAGAGACCCAGTACTTC CASSLAAAGGQETQYF
TRBJ1-1 . TRBV7-3 TRBD1 TGTGCCAGCAGCTTATCGCAGGGGGCGGGCACTGAAGCTTTCTTT CASSLSQGAGTEAFF
TRBJ1-1 . TRBV5-1 TRBD1 TGCGCCAGCAGCTTGGGACAGGGGGCTGGGAACACTGAAGCTTTCTTT CASSLGQGAGNTEAFF
TRBJ1-1 . TRBV15 . TGTGCCACCAGCAGAGGGGCGGGGCACGGAACCCCCCTAGCTTTCTTT CATSRGAGHGTPLAFF
TRBJ1-5 few TRBV2 TRBD1 TGTGCCAGCAGTCGCGGACAGGTCCACGATAGCAATCAGCCCCAGCATTTT CASSRGQVHDSNQPQHF
TRBJ1-1 . TRBV6-5 . TGTGCCAGCAGTTATCAGTTCGGACAGCTGAACACTGAAGCTTTCTTT CASSYQFGQLNTEAFF
TRBJ1-6 . TRBV6-5 TRBD1 TGTGCCAGCAGTTCCTCCGGGACAGCAAATTCACCCCTCCACTTT CASSSSGTANSPLHF
TRBJ2-2 . TRBV19 TRBD2 TGTGCCAGTAGCAGCGGGGGGCCCCACTTCGCGAACACCGGGGAGCTGTTTTTT CASSSGGPHFANTGELFF
TRBJ1-6 . TRBV30 . TGTGCCTGGAGCCCTGTGAGCTCCTATAATTCACCCCTCCACTTT CAWSPVSSYNSPLHF
TRBJ2-4 once TRBV19 . TGTGCCAGTAGTATAAGATTAGTGGAGGGAAACATTCAGTACTTC CASSIRLVEGNIQYF
TRBJ2-7 . TRBV5-1 TRBD1 TGCGCCAGCAGCATCCGGGACAGGGGGCTCGAGCAGTACTTC CASSIRDRGLEQYF
TRBJ1-4 . TRBV21-1 . TGTGCCAGCAGCAAAAATAGGGGGGGTAATGAAAAACTGTTTTTT CASSKNRGGNEKLFF
TRBJ2-1 once TRBV4-1 TRBD2 TGCGCCAGCAGACCAAGGACTAGCGGGGGGGCTGCGGATGAGCAGTTCTTC CASRPRTSGGAADEQFF
TRBJ2-2 . TRBV6-5 . TGTGCCAGCAGTTACCCTCGTGCGCTGAACACCGGGGAGCTGTTTTTT CASSYPRALNTGELFF
TRBJ2-1 . TRBV6-5 TRBD1 TGTGCCAGCAGTTACGGGACAGGGGTAATAGGGCAGTTCTTC CASSYGTGVIGQFF
TRBJ1-2 . TRBV30 TRBD1 TGTGCCTGGAGTGACAGGGGTGACTATGGCTACACCTTC CAWSDRGDYGYTF
TRBJ1-4 . TRBV19 . TGTGCCTCTACCCGCGGGGGGCGCGATGAAAAACTGTTTTTT CASTRGGRDEKLFF
TRBJ1-3 . TRBV4-3 . TGCGCCAGCAGCCAAGAAGGGGCGGTTGGAAACACCATATATTTT CASSQEGAVGNTIYF
TRBJ1-1 few TRBV6-5 TRBD1 TGTGCCAGCAGGCGAGACAGGGGAGGCACTGAAGCTTTCTTT CASRRDRGGTEAFF
TRBJ2-7 . TRBV5-1 TRBD1 TGCGCCAGCAGCTCCGGACAGGCCCCCTACGAGCAGTACTTC CASSSGQAPYEQYF
TRBJ2-6 . TRBV9 TRBD2 TGTGCCAGCAGCCCAAGACTAGCGGTAAGCTCTGGGGCCAACGTCCTGACTTTC CASSPRLAVSSGANVLTF
TRBJ1-5 . TRBV19 . TGTGCCAGTAGTATAGGCTCTTCCCGGGGGGCTGGTATCAGCAATCAGCCCCAGCATTTT CASSIGSSRGAGISNQPQHF
TRBJ1-4 . TRBV30 . TGTGCCTGGAGGGCAGGACAAGCAACTAATGAAAAACTGTTTTTT CAWRAGQATNEKLFF
TRBJ2-5 . TRBV29-1 . TGCAGCGTTGGGTTTGCGGGGTCCCAAGAGACCCAGTACTTC CSVGFAGSQETQYF
TRBJ1-5 . TRBV12-5 TRBD1 TGTGCTAGTGGTTTGGGGACCCAGGGGGCGCAGCATTTT CASGLGTQGAQHF
TRBJ2-2 . TRBV29-1 . TGCAGCGGGATGGGGGGTGGCGGGGAGCTGTTTTTT CSGMGGGGELFF
TRBJ2-7 . TRBV14 TRBD2 TGTGCCAGCAGCCAAGATATCAGGAGCGGGGGGCCTCCATCCTACGAGCAGTACTTC CASSQDIRSGGPPSYEQYF
TRBJ1-5 . TRBV27 . TGTGCCAGCAGCTGGGGGGGGCGAGCTGAACAGCCCCAGCATTTT CASSWGGRAEQPQHF
TRBJ1-6 . TRBV5-1 TRBD1 TGCGCCAGCAGCCTACCGACAGGGACGAGGTCACCCCTCCACTTT CASSLPTGTRSPLHF
TRBJ2-3 . TRBV4-3 TRBD2 TGCGCCAGCAGCCAAGAGGCGATAGCGGGGGGGACGGGAGATACGCAGTATTTT CASSQEAIAGGTGDTQYF
TRBJ2-7 once TRBV5-4 . TGTGCCAGCAGCCACCGGGACACCGCATCCTACGAGCAGTACTTC CASSHRDTASYEQYF
TRBJ2-2 . TRBV11-3 . TGTGCCAGCAGTAAGGGGGGGGCCCTACACCATTACACCGGGGAGCTGTTTTTT CASSKGGALHHYTGELFF
TRBJ2-6 . TRBV28 . TGTGCCAGCAGTGTCAGGGTTGGGGCCAACGTCCTGACTTTC CASSVRVGANVLTF
TRBJ1-2 . TRBV19 TRBD1 TGTGCCAGTACTCTGGGCAGGGGGAACTATGGCTACACCTTC CASTLGRGNYGYTF
TRBJ2-7 . TRBV5-1 TRBD1 TGCGCCAGCAGCTCGAACAGGGGGACCTACGAGCAGTACTTC CASSSNRGTYEQYF
TRBJ2-7 . TRBV4-1 . TGCGCCAGCAGTCTTGGCCCGATCTACGAGCAGTACTTC CASSLGPIYEQYF
TRBJ1-3 . TRBV2 . TGTGCCAGCAGTGAAAGCCCAGCGAGCTCTGGAAACACCATATATTTT CASSESPASSGNTIYF
TRBJ2-7 few TRBV11-2 . TGTGCCAGCAGCTTAACCAGGGCCTACGAGCAGTACTTC CASSLTRAYEQYF
TRBJ2-3 . TRBV3-1/TRBV3-2 TRBD1 TGTGCCAGCAGCCGACGGACAGGGAGCACAGATACGCAGTATTTT CASSRRTGSTDTQYF
TRBJ1-1 . TRBV24-1 . TGTGCCACCAGTGTAACGAGCGCTGAAGCTTTCTTT CATSVTSAEAFF
TRBJ1-4 . TRBV28 TRBD1 TGTGCCAGCAGTTTGTCCGGAATCACCCAGGGGGCGCGTGAAAAACTGTTTTTT CASSLSGITQGAREKLFF
TRBJ2-7 . TRBV2 . TGTGCCAGCAGTGAAGGTAACTACGAGCAGTACTTC CASSEGNYEQYF